The subject of this entry is one TCR beta chain. Its antigen remains unknown. This sample stems from a study of T cells in Graves' hyperthyroidism and ophthalmopathy. Study-level results: Using 13 V-J features, a model discriminated ophthalmopathy from stable hyperthyroidism.

The diagnoses drew upon clinical symptoms, serum thyroxine and TRAb, thyroid ultrasound and orbital computed tomography. RNA transcripts were the template for amplifying TCR beta CDR3 regions. An initial round of RT-PCR targeting the TCR CDR3 relied on the HTBI primer set. TCRdb called the multiplex PCR reads again in MiXCR, with one record for every CDR3 protein. This table has 400,000 to 550,000 distinct CDR3 sequences, approximately 24% appearing once. Per germline, CDR1 SNHLY and CDR2 FYNNEI. The CDR3 consists of 15 residues. V was shortened by 8 bases and J by 1 base, with 17 bases between the two germline ends.

The source is a woman in her 30s with Graves' ophthalmopathy. J is TRBJ1-1 and V is TRBV2; D unresolved. The material sequenced was blood. The CDR3 loop is CASDPTSHRNTEAFF. The CDR3 bases are TGTGCCAGCGACCCAACCAGTCACAGGAACACTGAAGCTTTCTTT.